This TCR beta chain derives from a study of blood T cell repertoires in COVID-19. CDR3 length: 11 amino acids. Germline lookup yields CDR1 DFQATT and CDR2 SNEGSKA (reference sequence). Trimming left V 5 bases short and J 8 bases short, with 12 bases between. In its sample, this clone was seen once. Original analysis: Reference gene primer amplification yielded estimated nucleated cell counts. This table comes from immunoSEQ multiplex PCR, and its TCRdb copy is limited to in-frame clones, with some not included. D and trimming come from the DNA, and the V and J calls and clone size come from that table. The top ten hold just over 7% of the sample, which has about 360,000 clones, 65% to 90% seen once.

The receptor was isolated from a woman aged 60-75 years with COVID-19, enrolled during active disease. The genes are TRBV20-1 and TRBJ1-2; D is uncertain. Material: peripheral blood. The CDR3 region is CSAVTSIGYTF. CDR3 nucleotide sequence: TGCAGTGCTGTAACCAGTATCGGCTACACCTTC.